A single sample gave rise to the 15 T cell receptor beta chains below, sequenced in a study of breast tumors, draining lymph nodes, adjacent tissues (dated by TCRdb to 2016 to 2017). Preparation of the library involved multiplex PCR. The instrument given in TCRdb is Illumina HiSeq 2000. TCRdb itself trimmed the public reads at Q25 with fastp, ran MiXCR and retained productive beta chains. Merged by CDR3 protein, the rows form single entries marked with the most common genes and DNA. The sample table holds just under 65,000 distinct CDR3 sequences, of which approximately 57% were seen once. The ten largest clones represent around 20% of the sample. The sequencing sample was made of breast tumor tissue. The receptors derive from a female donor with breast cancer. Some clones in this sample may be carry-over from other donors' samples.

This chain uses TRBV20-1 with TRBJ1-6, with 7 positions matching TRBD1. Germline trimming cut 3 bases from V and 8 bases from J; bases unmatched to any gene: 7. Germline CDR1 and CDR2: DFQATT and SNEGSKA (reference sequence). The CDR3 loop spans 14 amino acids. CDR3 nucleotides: TGCAGTGCTAGGAAGGGTCAGGGGGATTCACCCCTCCACTTT. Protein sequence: CSARKGQGDSPLHF.

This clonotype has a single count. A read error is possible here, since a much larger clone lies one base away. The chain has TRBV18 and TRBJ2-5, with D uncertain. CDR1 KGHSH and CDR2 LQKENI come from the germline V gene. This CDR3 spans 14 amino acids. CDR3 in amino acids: CPSSPPSPEETQYF. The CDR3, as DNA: TGTCCCAGCTCACCACCTTCCCCAGAAGAGACCCAGTACTTC. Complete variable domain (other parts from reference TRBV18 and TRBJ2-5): NAGVMQNPRHLVRRRGQEARLRCSPMKGHSHVYWYRQLPEEGLKFMVYLQKENIIDESGMPKERFSAEFPKEGPSILRIQQVVRGDSAAYFCPSSPPSPEETQYFGPGTRLLVL.

CDR3 DNA: TGTGCCAGCAGCCAGACAACGGAACATGGCTACACCTTC. It codes for CASSQTTEHGYTF. This chain links TRBV7-2 with TRBJ1-2; D uncertain. Trimming left V 5 bases short and J 6 bases short, with 13 bases between. Germline V CDR1 and CDR2: SGHTA, FQGNSA. This CDR3 region has 13 residues.

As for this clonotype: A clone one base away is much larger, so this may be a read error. CDR3 sequence reads: CASSHRGPYEQYF. The CDR3 bases are TGTGCCAGCAGCCACAGGGGACCTTACGAGCAGTACTTC. The V call is TRBV6-4, the J call TRBJ2-7, with 7 nucleotides matching TRBD1. The germline gives CDR1 MRHNA, CDR2 SNTAGT. The CDR3 is 13 amino acids. Trimming removed 6 bases from V and 4 bases from J; junction bases left unmatched: 6.

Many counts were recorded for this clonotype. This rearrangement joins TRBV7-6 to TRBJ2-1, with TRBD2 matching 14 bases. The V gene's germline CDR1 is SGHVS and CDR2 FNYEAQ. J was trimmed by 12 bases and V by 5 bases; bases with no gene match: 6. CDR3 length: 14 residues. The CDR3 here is CASSTGTSGSGQFF. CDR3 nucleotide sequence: TGTGCCAGCAGCACCGGGACTAGCGGGAGTGGGCAGTTCTTC.

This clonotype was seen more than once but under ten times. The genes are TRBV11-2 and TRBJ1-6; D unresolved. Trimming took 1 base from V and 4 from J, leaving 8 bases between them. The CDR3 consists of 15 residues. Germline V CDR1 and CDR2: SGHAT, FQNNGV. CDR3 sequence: CASSLGAQYNSPLHF. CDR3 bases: TGTGCCAGCAGCTTAGGCGCGCAGTATAATTCACCCCTCCACTTT.

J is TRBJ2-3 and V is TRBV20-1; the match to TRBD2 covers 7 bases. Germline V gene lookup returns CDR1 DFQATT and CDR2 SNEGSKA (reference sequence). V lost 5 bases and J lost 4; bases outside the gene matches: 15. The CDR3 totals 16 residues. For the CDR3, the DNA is TGCAGTGCTGCTCGACAGCGGGAATGGGACCCAGATACGCAGTATTTT. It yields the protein CSAARQREWDPDTQYF.

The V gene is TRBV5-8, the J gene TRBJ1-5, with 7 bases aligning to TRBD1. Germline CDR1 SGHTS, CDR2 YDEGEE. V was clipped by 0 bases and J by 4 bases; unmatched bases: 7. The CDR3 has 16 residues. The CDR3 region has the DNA TGTGCCAGCAGCTTGGAGACAGGGCTACCTAATCAGCCCCAGCATTTT. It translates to CASSLETGLPNQPQHF.

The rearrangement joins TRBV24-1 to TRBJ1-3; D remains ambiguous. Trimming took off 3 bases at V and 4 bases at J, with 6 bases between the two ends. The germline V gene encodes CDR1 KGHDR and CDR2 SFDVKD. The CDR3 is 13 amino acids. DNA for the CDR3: TGTGCCACCAGTGATGCAATCGGAAACACCATATATTTT. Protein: CATSDAIGNTIYF.

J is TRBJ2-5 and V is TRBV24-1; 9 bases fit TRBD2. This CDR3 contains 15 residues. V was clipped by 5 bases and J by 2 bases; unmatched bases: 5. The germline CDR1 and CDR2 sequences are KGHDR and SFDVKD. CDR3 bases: TGTGCCACCAGTGGCCTAGCGGGGTTACAAGAGACCCAGTACTTC. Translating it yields CATSGLAGLQETQYF.

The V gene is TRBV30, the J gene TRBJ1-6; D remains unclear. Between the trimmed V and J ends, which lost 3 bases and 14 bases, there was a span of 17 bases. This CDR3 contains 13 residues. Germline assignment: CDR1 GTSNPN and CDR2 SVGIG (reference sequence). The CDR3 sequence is CAWRGPFFRTLHF. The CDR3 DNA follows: TGTGCCTGGAGAGGACCGTTCTTTAGAACCCTCCACTTT.

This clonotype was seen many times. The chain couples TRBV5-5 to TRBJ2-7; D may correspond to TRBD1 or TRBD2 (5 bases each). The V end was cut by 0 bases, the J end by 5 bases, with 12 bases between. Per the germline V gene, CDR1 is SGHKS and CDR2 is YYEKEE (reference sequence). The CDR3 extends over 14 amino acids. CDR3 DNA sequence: TGTGCCAGCAGCTTGGATCCCAGAGGGGACGAGCAGTACTTC. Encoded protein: CASSLDPRGDEQYF.

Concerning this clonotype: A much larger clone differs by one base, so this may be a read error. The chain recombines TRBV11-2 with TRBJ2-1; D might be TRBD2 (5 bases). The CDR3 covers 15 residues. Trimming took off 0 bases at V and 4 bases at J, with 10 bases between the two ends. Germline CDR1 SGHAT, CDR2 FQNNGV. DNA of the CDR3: TGTGCCAGCAGCTTAGATTGGGTAGCGTACAATGAGCAGTTCTTC. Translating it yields CASSLDWVAYNEQFF.

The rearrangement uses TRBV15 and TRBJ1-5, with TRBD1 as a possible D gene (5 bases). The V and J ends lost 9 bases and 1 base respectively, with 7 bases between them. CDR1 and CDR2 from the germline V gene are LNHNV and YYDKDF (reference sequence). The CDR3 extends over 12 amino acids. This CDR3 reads CATTASNQPQHF. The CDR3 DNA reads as TGTGCCACGACAGCGAGCAATCAGCCCCAGCATTTT.

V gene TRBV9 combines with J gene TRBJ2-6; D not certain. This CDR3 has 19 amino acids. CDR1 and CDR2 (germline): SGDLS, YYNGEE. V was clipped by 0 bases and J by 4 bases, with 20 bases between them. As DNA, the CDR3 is TGTGCCAGCAGCGTAGCTCGGAAGGCAGGAATGGCCGGGGCCAACGTCCTGACTTTC. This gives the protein CASSVARKAGMAGANVLTF.